This T cell receptor (beta chain) was documented in a study of OX40 agonist ivuxolimab in advanced cancers. Study background: While on treatment, patients had intravenous ivuxolimab at 0.01 to 10 mg/kg every 2 weeks. General study points: Doses of 0.1 to 3.0 mg/kg were accompanied by clonal expansion of CD4+ and CD8+ blood T cells by week 6. No determination was made of the antigen specificity of the expanded peripheral T cells.

V lost 4 bases, J lost 8 bases, and 7 bases stayed unmatched. The CDR3 consists of 14 residues. Germline CDR1 reads SGDLS; CDR2 reads YYNGEE. Sequencing used immunoSEQ multiplex PCR; TCRdb keeps in-frame clones, though not all of them. The data contain more than 50,000 clones, roughly 77% of them singletons. Concerning this clone itself: No antigen is known for it.

The gene calls are TRBV9 and TRBJ2-1; 9 bases agree with TRBD2. The sequences come from CD4+ or CD8+ T cells sorted from blood, collected in a trial of the OX40 agonist ivuxolimab. The TCR was taken from an adult with an advanced solid tumor such as melanoma, head and neck, liver or kidney cancer. CDR3 amino acids: CASSKTAGGHEQFF. CDR3 DNA: TGTGCCAGCAGCAAAACGGCGGGGGGGCATGAGCAGTTCTTC.